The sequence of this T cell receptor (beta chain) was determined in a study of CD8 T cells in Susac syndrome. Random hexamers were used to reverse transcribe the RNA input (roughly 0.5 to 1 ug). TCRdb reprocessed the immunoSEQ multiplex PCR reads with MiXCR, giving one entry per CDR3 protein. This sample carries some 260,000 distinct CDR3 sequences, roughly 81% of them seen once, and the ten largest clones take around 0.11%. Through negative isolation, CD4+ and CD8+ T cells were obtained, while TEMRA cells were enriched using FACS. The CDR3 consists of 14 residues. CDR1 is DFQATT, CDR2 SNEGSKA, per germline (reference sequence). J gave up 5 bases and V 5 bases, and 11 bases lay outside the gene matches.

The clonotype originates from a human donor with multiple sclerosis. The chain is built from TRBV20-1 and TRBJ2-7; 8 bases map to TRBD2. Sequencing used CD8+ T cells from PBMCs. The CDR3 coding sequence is TGCAGTGCTCTGACCCGGACTAGCTGGAACGAGCAGTACTTC. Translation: CSALTRTSWNEQYF.